This T cell receptor (beta chain) originates from a study of T cell responses to AZD1222 COVID-19 vaccine. Here immunoSEQ multiplex PCR was the method, and the copy in TCRdb shows in-frame clones only, minus some. The sample has roughly 190,000 clones; approximately 93% are singletons. CDR3 length: 12 amino acids. V was clipped by 6 bases and J by 6 bases, with 11 bases between them. The clonotype comes from an adult who received the AZD1222 COVID-19 vaccine. V gene TRBV12-3 or TRBV12-4 combines with J gene TRBJ2-5, with no clear D. This specimen was peripheral blood, taken 28 days after the second AZD1222 dose. CDR3 DNA sequence: TGTGCCAGCAGAGCCAACAAACAGACCCAGTACTTC. This translates into CASRANKQTQYF.